This T cell receptor (beta chain) was profiled in a study of regulatory T cells in long-lasting Graves disease. General observations from the study: No thyroid tissue was studied; the work used peripheral blood only. The TCR repertoire of persistent Graves' patients was less diverse than that of newly diagnosed ones.

The table lists this clonotype with many counts. Its matching antigen is unknown. CDR1 MNHGY and CDR2 SVAAGI come from the germline V gene. The CDR3 runs 14 residues. Unmatched junction bases numbered 3, after V lost 6 bases and J lost 1 base. Stated time point: persistent/refractory GD, antithyroid drugs over 5 years with positive TRAb. RNA isolated from PBMCs was used to make the TCR library. Building the TCR beta libraries relied on iRepertoire HTBI primers, and CDR3 regions underwent Arm-PCR. TCRdb fed the multiplex PCR reads into MiXCR, producing one record per CDR3 protein. The sample consists of roughly 450,000 distinct CDR3 sequences, 20% to 25% of them appearing once.

V gene TRBV6-9 combines with J gene TRBJ1-5; 7 nucleotides line up with TRBD1. This receptor was identified in a female donor with Graves disease. The sequenced sample was peripheral blood mononuclear cells (PBMCs), obtained when the disease was refractory, from a patient treated with antithyroid drugs. The CDR3 is CASRTTGSNQPQHF. The DNA of the CDR3 is TGTGCCAGCAGGACGACAGGGAGCAATCAGCCCCAGCATTTT.